This TCR beta chain came from a study of cytomegalovirus exposure and HLA in healthy donors. Study-level points and caveats: According to the study, 160 or so TCR beta chains were cytomegalovirus-associated. One later analysis, an examination of the 120 validation repertoires, found that first-cohort TCR clusters tended to co-occur in them.

This clone came up once. Its matching antigen is unknown. Sequencing was performed with immunoSEQ multiplex PCR; in TCRdb, only in-frame clones are kept and a portion is missing. The sample carries about 120,000 clones, 85% to 90% recorded once. Germline assignment: CDR1 SGDLS and CDR2 YYNGEE. The V end was cut by 4 bases, the J end by 3 bases, with 22 bases between. The CDR3 runs 17 residues. The clonotype was recovered from a woman younger than 30 in good health and CMV-seropositive. The chain carries TRBV9 and TRBJ1-2, with a possible D match to TRBD1 (6 bases). Specimen: PBMCs. The CDR3 coding sequence is TGTGCCAGCAGCCCATCCAGCACAGGGTTGAGGGACTATGGCTACACCTTC. This sequence encodes CASSPSSTGLRDYGYTF.